This T cell receptor beta chain emerged from a study of T cells after posttransplantation cyclophosphamide (dated by TCRdb to the mid-2010s). Regarding the study in general: Using TRB sequencing, the study followed how the T cell repertoire reconstituted after myeloablative bone marrow transplantation in which posttransplantation cyclophosphamide served as GVHD prophylaxis. Samples from about 33 PTCy-treated patients and under 20 related bone marrow donors of those patients were subjected to antigen receptor sequencing. TRB sequencing was performed on blood from all 35 or so PTCy patients with 1-year posttransplant specimens. In 3 patients, TRB sequencing was also performed on up to about 3 more blood samples taken 2 to 5.2 years after transplant, and in a handful of patients, pretransplant blood was also TRB-sequenced. Because TRA and TRB clonality correlated tightly in 10 or so samples, the subsequent TCR analyses were limited to TRB only. Public TRB sequences were searched against a database of over 3,500 sequences associated with responses to pathogens, tumor antigens, self-antigens and alloantigens.

On the day of marrow donation, related bone marrow donors gave peripheral blood samples. Peripheral blood and bone marrow mononuclear cells were isolated by Ficoll-Hypaque density centrifugation and were cryopreserved. The germline V gene (reference sequence) provides CDR1 LNHDA and CDR2 SQIVND. From its cysteine to its phenylalanine, the CDR3 spans 16 amino acids. CDR3 DNA only is kept here, 48 bases in frame from base 1. At the junction V is shortened by 5 bases and J by 0 bases, with 14 bases in between. TRB sequencing used genomic DNA with the immunoSEQ assay at survey resolution or the hsTCRB kit. Processing in the source paper ran as follows. Initial read processing used immunoSEQ software, and repertoire analyses used the LymphoSeq R package. For each TRB dataset, clonality was calculated as 1 minus normalized Shannon entropy, and the Gini coefficient was computed as well. To infer phenotypes in unsorted samples, TRB sequences from sorted subsets of the recipient or donor were mapped onto unsorted samples from the same recipient. TCRdb mirrors the immuneACCESS table, restricted to in-frame sequences. Some clones are absent from its copies; in checked studies, under half trace to an unresolved V gene, and the reason for the others is unknown. The V and J calls and clone size come from that table; D and trimming were worked out from the DNA. This sample shows tens of thousands of clones, and none of them turns up only once. Of the sample, 6.5% to 7% is held by the ten largest clones.

Results and caveats for the whole study, not just this receptor: Donor-recipient similarity was low at 1-2 months but increased during the first year, and donor CD8+ memory clones often dominated later blood repertoires. Across the 35 to 45 patients, TRB clonality was highly associated with recipient CMV seropositivity and CMV reactivation, and diversity with PTCy was similar to that in the CNI/methotrexate controls. The TRB repertoires of T cells infiltrating skin or the GI tract showed only limited overlap with the TRB repertoires found in blood.

This clone came up many times. Its cognate antigen has yet to be identified. Within one base of it there is no much larger clone, and no base qualities were kept. The specimen sequenced was PBMCs. This receptor was taken from a woman aged 45 to 65 in good health and a related stem cell transplant donor. The chain was built from TRBV19 and TRBJ1-5; 5 matching bases give a weak D call of TRBD1. The nucleotide sequence is given as TGTGCCAGTAGTCCCTCAGGGATCTATAGCAATCAGCCCCAGCATTTT. The encoded protein is CASSPSGIYSNQPQHF.